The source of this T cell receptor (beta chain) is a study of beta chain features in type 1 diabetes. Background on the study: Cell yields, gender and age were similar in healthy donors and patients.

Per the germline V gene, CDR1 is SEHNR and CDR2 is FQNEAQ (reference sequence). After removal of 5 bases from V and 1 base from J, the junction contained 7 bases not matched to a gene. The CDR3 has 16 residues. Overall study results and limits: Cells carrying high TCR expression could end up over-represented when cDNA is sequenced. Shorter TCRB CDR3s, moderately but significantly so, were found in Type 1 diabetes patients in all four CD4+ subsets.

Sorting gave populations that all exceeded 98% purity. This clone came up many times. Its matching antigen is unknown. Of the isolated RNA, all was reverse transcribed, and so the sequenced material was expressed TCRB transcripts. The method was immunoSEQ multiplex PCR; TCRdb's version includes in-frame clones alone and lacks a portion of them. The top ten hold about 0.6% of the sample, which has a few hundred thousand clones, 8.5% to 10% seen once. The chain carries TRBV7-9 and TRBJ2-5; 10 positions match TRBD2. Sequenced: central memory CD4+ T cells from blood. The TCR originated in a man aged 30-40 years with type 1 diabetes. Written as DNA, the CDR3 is TGTGCCAGCAGCCCAGGACTAGCGGCGTCCCAAGAGACCCAGTACTTC. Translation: CASSPGLAASQETQYF.